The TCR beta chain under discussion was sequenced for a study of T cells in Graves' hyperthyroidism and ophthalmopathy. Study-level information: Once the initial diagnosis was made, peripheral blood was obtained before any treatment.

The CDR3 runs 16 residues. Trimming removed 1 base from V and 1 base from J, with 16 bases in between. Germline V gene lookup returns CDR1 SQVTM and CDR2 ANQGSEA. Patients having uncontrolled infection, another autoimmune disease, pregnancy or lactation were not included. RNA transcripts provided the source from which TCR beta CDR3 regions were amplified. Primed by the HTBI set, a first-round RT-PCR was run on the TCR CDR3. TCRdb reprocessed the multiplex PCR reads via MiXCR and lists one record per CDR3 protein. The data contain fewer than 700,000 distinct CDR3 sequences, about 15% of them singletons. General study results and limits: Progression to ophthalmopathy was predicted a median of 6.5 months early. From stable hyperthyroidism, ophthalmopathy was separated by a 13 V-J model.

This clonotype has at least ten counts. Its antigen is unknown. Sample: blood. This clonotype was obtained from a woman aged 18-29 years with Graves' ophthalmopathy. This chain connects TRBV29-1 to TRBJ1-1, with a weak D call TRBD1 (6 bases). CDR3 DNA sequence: TGCAGCGTTGAAGGGGAGCGGGGGCTAAAGAACACTGAAGCTTTCTTT. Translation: CSVEGERGLKNTEAFF.